This T cell receptor beta chain was sequenced in a study of control samples from healthy donors and cancer patients (dated by TCRdb to about 2020). Library preparation used the immunoSEQ multiplex PCR assay. Imported from immuneACCESS, the table was reduced by TCRdb to in-frame sequences with V and J called. These copies leave out some clones; in studies compared against another copy, an unresolved V gene accounts for under half, and the cause of the remainder is not known. The sample table holds 84,000 or so clones, of which 84% were seen once. The leading ten clones occupy approximately 10% of the sample. Of note for this clone: Its target antigen remains unknown. No much larger clonotype is one base removed from it; base qualities were not supplied.

Trimming costs V 2 bases and J 0 bases, and their ends lie 20 bases apart. For CDR1 and CDR2, the germline V gene (reference sequence) lists SEHNR and FQNEAQ. The CDR3, cysteine through phenylalanine, is 18 amino acids long. The kept DNA is CDR3 alone, 54 bases in frame from the first base. The sample comprised PBMCs. This chain is built from TRBV7-9 and TRBJ2-7; there is no confident call for the D gene. The clonotype comes from a man in his sixties with head and neck cancer. The CDR3 region has the sequence CASSLHVNPARYSYEQYF. The nucleotide sequence is given as TGTGCCAGCAGCTTACACGTTAACCCAGCGAGATACTCCTACGAGCAGTACTTC.